This T cell receptor beta chain was sequenced for a study of Ad26.COV2.S vaccination and SARS-CoV-2 variants. Looking at the study overall: Ad26.COV2.S given intramuscularly, once or twice 56 days apart.

Study-level points and caveats: Researchers reported similar non-spike TCR breadth in vaccine and placebo recipients.

Described treatment: around 19 received Ad26.COV2.S at low or high dose, single or two shots; several received placebo; per-sample allocation not given. Sampling happened 63 days after the first vaccine or placebo injection. This adult donor, from Boston, was 18-55 years old. Using immunoSEQ multiplex PCR, the repertoire was profiled, and TCRdb retains in-frame clones only, with some absent. This table holds 300,000 to 350,000 clones, about 82% found once. V shed 0 bases and J shed 3 bases, with 9 bases lying between them. This CDR3 has 15 residues. Per the germline V gene, CDR1 is SGHNT and CDR2 is YYREEE (reference sequence). Comment on this clone: Its cognate antigen is unknown.

This receptor was taken from a person between 18 and 65 years old who received the Ad26.COV2.S COVID-19 vaccine or a placebo. The sequencing used peripheral blood, collected in a trial of Ad26.COV2.S vaccine versus placebo. The chain carries TRBV5-4 and TRBJ2-2; a weak D match, TRBD1 (5 bases). Here the CDR3 reads CASSLDGAYTGELFF. CDR3 DNA sequence: TGTGCCAGCAGCTTGGATGGGGCCTACACCGGGGAGCTGTTTTTT.